Presented here are 8 T cell receptor beta chains from one specimen sequenced in a study of CD8+CD57+ T cells in acquired aplastic anemia. The template for TCR beta VDJ and CDR3 sequence profiling was genomic DNA. Each CDR3 protein gets one entry after TCRdb re-called the reads with MiXCR. The table has roughly 190,000 distinct CDR3 sequences, less than 65% seen once. Sequencing was carried out using sorted CD4+, CD8+, or CD8+CD57+ T cells (not recorded which) from PBMCs. Every receptor here comes from a human donor in good health, serving as a control.

This clonotype was observed at least ten times. V and J are TRBV19 and TRBJ2-7; TRBD1 matches 7 bases. The germline CDR1 and CDR2 sequences are LNHDA and SQIVND (reference sequence). The CDR3 is 14 amino acids. With V trimmed by 6 bases and J by 2 bases, 7 bases remained unmatched. CDR3: CASSRETGTYEQYF. CDR3 nucleotides: TGTGCCAGTAGCCGTGAGACAGGGACCTACGAGCAGTACTTC.

In this sample, this clonotype turned up many times. V usage is TRBV12-3 or TRBV12-4 and J usage is TRBJ1-1; D not resolved. Trimming took 6 bases from V and 2 from J, leaving 7 bases between them. The CDR3 totals 12 residues. The CDR3 bases are TGTGCCAGCAGGCAGTTAAACACTGAAGCTTTCTTT. Amino acid sequence: CASRQLNTEAFF.

This clonotype was seen repeatedly, ten times or more. The J gene is TRBJ2-5, the V gene TRBV6-1; D uncertain. The CDR3 sequence is 13 residues long. The V end was cut by 6 bases, the J end by 1 base, with 9 bases between. Germline CDR1 reads MNHNS; CDR2 reads SASEGT. CDR3 nucleotides: TGTGCCAGCAGGATAGGGCTCCAAGAGACCCAGTACTTC. This codes for CASRIGLQETQYF.

The CDR3 here is CASLPGRGSSYEQYF. CDR3 bases: TGTGCCAGCCTGCCAGGGCGGGGGAGCTCCTACGAGCAGTACTTC. This rearrangement joins TRBV7-2 to TRBJ2-7; 7 bases map to TRBD2. V lost 8 bases, J lost 0 bases, and 10 bases stayed unmatched. Germline CDR1 is SGHTA and CDR2 is FQGNSA. This CDR3 region has 15 residues. Filled out from reference TRBV7-2 and TRBJ2-7, the complete variable domain reads GAGVSQSPSNKVTEKGKDVELRCDPISGHTALYWYRQSLGQGLEFLIYFQGNSAPDKSGLPSDRFSAERTGGSVSTLTIQRTQQEDSAVYLCASLPGRGSSYEQYFGPGTRLTVT.

This chain connects TRBV10-3 to TRBJ2-1, with TRBD1 matching 7 bases. V lost 0 bases and J lost 4; bases outside the gene matches: 6. From germline, CDR1 is ENHRY and CDR2 SYGVKD. The CDR3 extends over 16 amino acids. The CDR3 nucleotides read TGTGCCATCAGTGAGTCTGGACAGGCCTTATACAATGAGCAGTTCTTC. This translates into CAISESGQALYNEQFF.

The J gene is TRBJ2-3, the V gene TRBV14; TRBD2 aligns across 11 bases. This CDR3 comprises 17 residues. Germline-derived CDR1 and CDR2 are SGHDN and FVKESK. Trimming removed 4 bases from V and 0 bases from J; junction bases left unmatched: 6. CDR3 nucleotides: TGTGCCAGCAGCCTTAGCGGGGGGGCCGGAAGCACAGATACGCAGTATTTT. This gives the protein CASSLSGGAGSTDTQYF.

The J gene is TRBJ2-7, the V gene TRBV9; TRBD1 matches at 9 bases. The junction had 8 bases not matched to a gene; V was cut back by 0 bases and J by 7 bases. From germline, CDR1 is SGDLS and CDR2 YYNGEE. The CDR3 totals 15 residues. CDR3 nucleotide sequence: TGTGCCAGCAGCGTAGGGGACAGGGATCCTGGAGAGCAGTACTTC. This codes for CASSVGDRDPGEQYF.

In this sample, this clonotype turned up many times. The V gene is TRBV25-1, the J gene TRBJ2-3, with D tentatively TRBD2 (5 bases). Germline assignment: CDR1 MGHDK and CDR2 SYGVNS. V was shortened by 3 bases and J by 2 bases, with 9 bases between the two germline ends. This CDR3 region has 14 residues. The CDR3 DNA reads TGTGCCAGCAGTGACAGCGGTTACACAGATACGCAGTATTTT. This translates into CASSDSGYTDTQYF.